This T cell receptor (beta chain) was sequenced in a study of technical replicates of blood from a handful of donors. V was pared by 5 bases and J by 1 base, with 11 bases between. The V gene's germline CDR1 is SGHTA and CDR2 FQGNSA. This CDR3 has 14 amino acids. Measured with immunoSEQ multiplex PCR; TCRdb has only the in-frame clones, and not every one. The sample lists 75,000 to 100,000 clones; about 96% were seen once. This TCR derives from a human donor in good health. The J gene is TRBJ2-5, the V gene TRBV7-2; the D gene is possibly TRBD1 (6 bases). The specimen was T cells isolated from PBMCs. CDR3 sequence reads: CASSGTGTQETQYF. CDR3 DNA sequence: TGTGCCAGCAGCGGTACAGGGACCCAAGAGACCCAGTACTTC.